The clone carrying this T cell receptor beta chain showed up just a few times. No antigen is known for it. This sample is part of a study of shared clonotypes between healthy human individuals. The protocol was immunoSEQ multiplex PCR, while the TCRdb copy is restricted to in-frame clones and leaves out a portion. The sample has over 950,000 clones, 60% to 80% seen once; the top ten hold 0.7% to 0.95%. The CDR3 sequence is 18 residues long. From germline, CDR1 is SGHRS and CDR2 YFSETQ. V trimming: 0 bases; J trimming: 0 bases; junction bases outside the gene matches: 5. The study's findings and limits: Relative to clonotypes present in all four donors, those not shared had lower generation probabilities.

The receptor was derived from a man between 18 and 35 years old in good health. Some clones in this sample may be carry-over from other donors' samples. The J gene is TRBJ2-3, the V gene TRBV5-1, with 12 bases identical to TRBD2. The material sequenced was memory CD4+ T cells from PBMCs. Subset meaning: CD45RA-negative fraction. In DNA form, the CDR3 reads TGCGCCAGCAGCTTGGCCTCCGGGACTAGCGGGAGCACAGATACGCAGTATTTT. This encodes CASSLASGTSGSTDTQYF.